The rows below give T cell receptor beta chains drawn from one sample of a study of cytomegalovirus exposure and HLA in healthy donors. Profiled with immunoSEQ multiplex PCR; TCRdb holds only in-frame clones, not every one. Seen here are approximately 72,000 clones, more than 60% observed once, and the top ten hold roughly 6%. The sequenced sample was PBMCs. The receptors come from a male donor in good health and CMV-seropositive. CDR3s include the opening cysteine and the closing phenylalanine or tryptophan. A D gene is named only where the DNA matches it firmly. Size is omitted from some rows. Given values are once, few, many or a class for expanded clones.

>TRBV19|NA|16|TRBJ1-3|NA
CASSMMEGRVSNTIYF
TGTGCCAGTAGTATGATGGAGGGGAGAGTTAGTAACACCATATATTTT
>TRBV9|NA|13|TRBJ1-2|TRBD1
CASSVAGGYGYTF
TGTGCCAGCAGCGTAGCAGGGGGCTATGGCTACACCTTC
>TRBV2|few|16|TRBJ2-1|NA
CASSLSGWLSYNEQFF
TGTGCCAGCAGTCTGAGCGGGTGGCTCTCCTACAATGAGCAGTTCTTC
>TRBV7-3|NA|13|TRBJ2-1|NA
CASSFFRDSEQFF
TGTGCCAGCAGCTTCTTCAGGGATAGTGAGCAGTTCTTC
>TRBV7-9|NA|14|TRBJ1-1|NA
CASSFTSTYTEAFF
TGTGCCAGCAGCTTCACAAGTACGTACACTGAAGCTTTCTTT
>TRBV9|NA|14|TRBJ2-1|TRBD1
CASSAATGGNEQFF
TGTGCCAGCAGCGCGGCCACAGGGGGCAATGAGCAGTTCTTC
>TRBV5-8|NA|15|TRBJ1-6|TRBD1
CASNTGTGSNSPLHF
TGTGCCAGCAACACTGGGACAGGTAGCAATTCACCCCTCCACTTT
>TRBV29-1|NA|12|TRBJ1-4|NA
CSGKREDEKLFF
TGCAGCGGAAAGAGGGAGGATGAAAAACTGTTTTTT
>TRBV7-6|NA|17|TRBJ2-2|TRBD2
CASSKTSGGGRTGELFF
TGTGCCAGCAGCAAGACTAGCGGGGGGGGGCGCACCGGGGAGCTGTTTTTT
>TRBV18|NA|14|TRBJ1-2|TRBD1
CASSHRGLDYGYTF
TGTGCCAGCTCACACAGGGGGCTGGACTATGGCTACACCTTC
>TRBV27|once|15|TRBJ2-3|TRBD1
CASSLPQTGADTQYF
TGTGCCAGCAGTTTACCCCAAACAGGGGCAGATACGCAGTATTTT
>TRBV5-4|NA|15|TRBJ2-1|TRBD2
CAARGGSGSYNEQFF
TGTGCCGCAAGGGGAGGGAGTGGCTCCTACAATGAGCAGTTCTTC
>TRBV7-9|NA|13|TRBJ1-1|TRBD1
CAPDPGQVGEAFF
TGTGCCCCAGATCCGGGACAGGTGGGTGAAGCTTTCTTT
>TRBV7-2|once|14|TRBJ2-7|TRBD2
CASSFSGEPYEQYF
TGTGCCAGCAGCTTTAGCGGGGAGCCCTACGAGCAGTACTTC
>TRBV5-4|NA|17|TRBJ2-1|TRBD2
CASSPAGAGAIYNEQFF
TGTGCCAGCAGCCCCGCGGGAGCGGGAGCTATCTACAATGAGCAGTTCTTC